The sequence of this T cell receptor beta chain was determined in a study of T cells expressing NK-cell markers. Whole-study context: Repertoire data for TCR beta were derived from sorted T cells (CD3+CD56+NKG2C+, CD3+CD56+NKG2C- and CD3+CD56-NKG2C+). Study results and limitations: Expanded NKG2C+ T cell clones had unclear HCMV specificity. Of CD8+ T cells, about 1.0-7.5% belonged to dominant NKG2C+ clonotypes in five or six donors.

A word on this clonotype: The target antigen is unknown.

Germline V gene data show CDR1 as DFQATT and CDR2 as SNEGSKA (reference sequence). The length of the CDR3 is 13 residues. TCRdb re-called the 5' RACE reads, yielding one record per CDR3 amino acid sequence without DNA. The table lists more than 400,000 distinct CDR3 sequences, with 6% to 8% in the top ten. The chain uses TRBV20-1 and TRBJ2-1. The specimen was blood T cells: a sorted CD56 or NKG2C T cell subset, CD4+ or CD8+ T cells, or bulk PBMC T cells (not recorded which). This receptor was identified in a woman aged 18 to 75 in good health. CDR3 in amino acids: CSARVRKTNEQFF.